Listed below are T cell receptor beta chains from one sample, sequenced in a study of beta chain features in type 1 diabetes. The assay was immunoSEQ multiplex PCR, and TCRdb's table has in-frame clones only and misses some. Counted here are 900,000 or so clones, 15% to 20% occurring once; the ten biggest clones make up around 0.02%. The sequencing sample was made of naive CD4+ T cells from blood. These receptors were taken from a woman between 18 and 30 years old in good health. The CDR3 runs from the conserved cysteine through the conserved F or W. Fields, in order: J gene, V gene, clone size, D gene, CDR3 protein, CDR3 DNA. The D gene is left open where the match is weak. Only part of the rows carry a size: once, few, many, or a class if the clone is expanded.

>TRBJ2-5|TRBV13|few|TRBD2
CASSFRTSGSLGETQYF
TGTGCCAGCAGCTTTCGGACTAGCGGGAGTCTCGGGGAGACCCAGTACTTC
>TRBJ1-5|TRBV4-3|few|-
CASSQQINQPQHF
TGCGCCAGCAGCCAACAAATCAATCAGCCCCAGCATTTT
>TRBJ2-7|TRBV6-6|few|TRBD1
CASKRQGAYEQYF
TGTGCCAGCAAACGACAGGGTGCCTACGAGCAGTACTTC
>TRBJ2-5|TRBV27|few|-
CASRTFLGRRSQRGTQYF
TGTGCCAGCAGAACGTTCCTTGGGCGGAGGTCTCAACGCGGGACCCAGTACTTC
>TRBJ2-7|TRBV6-6|-|-
CASSYSQARNEQYF
TGTGCCAGCAGTTACAGTCAGGCCAGGAACGAGCAGTACTTC
>TRBJ2-1|TRBV28|-|TRBD2
CASHPRTSGIGKQFF
TGTGCCAGTCACCCCCGGACTAGCGGGATAGGGAAGCAGTTCTTC
>TRBJ2-3|TRBV28|-|-
CASTKPEGGTQYF
TGTGCCAGCACCAAACCCGAGGGGGGTACGCAGTATTTT
>TRBJ2-5|TRBV4-2|once|-
CASSQGRLAGTQYF
TGTGCCAGCAGCCAAGGCCGCCTCGCCGGGACCCAGTACTTC
>TRBJ2-3|TRBV6-5|-|-
CASSYSASWDTQYF
TGTGCCAGCAGTTACTCCGCGTCGTGGGATACGCAGTATTTT
>TRBJ2-3|TRBV14|-|-
CASSRLPTPGVDTQYF
TGTGCCAGCAGCCGCTTACCCACACCCGGTGTAGATACGCAGTATTTT
>TRBJ1-4|TRBV28|-|-
CASSWGRSNEKLFF
TGTGCCAGCAGTTGGGGAAGGAGTAATGAAAAACTGTTTTTT
>TRBJ2-1|TRBV28|-|-
CASSRKPYEQFF
TGTGCCAGCTCGAGAAAGCCATATGAGCAGTTCTTC
>TRBJ1-2|TRBV28|-|-
CASTTRGGDGYTF
TGTGCCAGCACCACCAGGGGAGGGGATGGCTACACCTTC
>TRBJ2-7|TRBV29-1|few|-
CSVLTSDAHYEQYF
TGCAGCGTATTAACCTCGGACGCACACTACGAGCAGTACTTC
>TRBJ1-3|TRBV6-6|-|-
CASSIGQNSGNTIYF
TGTGCCAGCAGCATCGGACAGAACTCTGGAAACACCATATATTTT
>TRBJ2-5|TRBV5-1|few|-
CASSLNGGAGLETQYF
TGCGCCAGCAGCTTAAACGGGGGAGCTGGGTTGGAGACCCAGTACTTC
>TRBJ2-1|TRBV9|few|-
CASSPEGLGQFF
TGTGCCAGCTCTCCTGAGGGGCTTGGGCAGTTCTTC
>TRBJ2-7|TRBV7-9|few|-
CASSPRVSAYEQYF
TGTGCCAGCAGCCCGCGGGTAAGCGCCTACGAGCAGTACTTC
>TRBJ2-5|TRBV5-8|-|-
CASSSRGQETQYF
TGTGCCAGCAGCTCCCGGGGGCAAGAGACCCAGTACTTC
>TRBJ1-5|TRBV2|-|-
CASSEAGGGQPQHF
TGTGCCAGCAGTGAAGCGGGGGGAGGGCAGCCCCAGCATTTT
>TRBJ2-1|TRBV7-3|few|-
CASSLRQVAYNEQFF
TGTGCCAGCAGCTTAAGACAGGTAGCCTACAATGAGCAGTTCTTC
>TRBJ2-3|TRBV9|-|-
CASSPSGYTDTQYF
TGTGCCAGCAGCCCCTCAGGTTACACAGATACGCAGTATTTT
>TRBJ2-1|TRBV29-1|-|TRBD2
CSVGAAGLRRGLPRDEQFF
TGCAGCGTTGGGGCGGCAGGGTTAAGACGGGGACTACCCAGGGATGAGCAGTTCTTC
>TRBJ1-5|TRBV18|-|TRBD1
CASSAGQVYQPQHF
TGTGCCAGCTCAGCAGGACAGGTCTATCAGCCCCAGCATTTT
>TRBJ1-1|TRBV28|few|-
CASSLGGSPGGTEAFF
TGTGCCAGCAGTTTAGGGGGTAGCCCCGGGGGGACTGAAGCTTTCTTT
>TRBJ2-7|TRBV28|-|TRBD1
CASRRAGTGSYEQYF
TGTGCCAGCAGGCGGGCCGGGACAGGGTCCTACGAGCAGTACTTC
>TRBJ2-7|TRBV9|-|-
CARPTISFPYEQYF
TGTGCCCGTCCGACCATAAGCTTCCCCTACGAGCAGTACTTC
>TRBJ1-5|TRBV2|few|TRBD1
CASSDQTGLSNQPQHF
TGTGCCAGCAGTGACCAGACAGGGTTGAGCAATCAGCCCCAGCATTTT
>TRBJ2-3|TRBV9|few|TRBD2
CASSRLGLARDTQYF
TGTGCCAGCAGCAGACTAGGACTAGCGAGAGATACGCAGTATTTT
>TRBJ2-5|TRBV18|few|TRBD2
CASSPPASGETQYF
TGTGCCAGCTCACCACCGGCTAGCGGGGAGACCCAGTACTTC
>TRBJ2-1|TRBV4-2|few|TRBD2
CASSPEQTSGRINEQFF
TGTGCCAGCAGCCCCGAACAGACTAGCGGGAGAATTAATGAGCAGTTCTTC
>TRBJ2-5|TRBV7-9|-|TRBD2
CASSFSGRRRQETQYF
TGTGCCAGCAGCTTTAGCGGGAGGCGTCGCCAAGAGACCCAGTACTTC
>TRBJ2-5|TRBV7-2|once|-
CASSPQLGVQETQYF
TGTGCCAGCAGCCCACAGTTAGGCGTACAAGAGACCCAGTACTTC
>TRBJ2-7|TRBV11-2|-|-
CASSLTPEQYF
TGTGCCAGCAGCCTGACACCCGAGCAGTACTTC
>TRBJ1-2|TRBV28|-|TRBD1
CASSFGQGVYGYTF
TGTGCCAGCAGTTTCGGACAGGGGGTCTATGGCTACACCTTC
>TRBJ2-5|TRBV18|-|-
CASSPTEGTQYF
TGTGCCAGCTCCCCCACGGAAGGGACCCAGTACTTC
>TRBJ1-1|TRBV7-9|-|-
CASSPPRWERGTEAFF
TGTGCCAGCAGCCCTCCCCGGTGGGAAAGAGGCACTGAAGCTTTCTTT
>TRBJ1-2|TRBV6-1|-|-
CASSDRDPLLGGYTF
TGTGCCAGCAGTGACCGGGACCCCTTGCTGGGTGGCTACACCTTC
>TRBJ1-4|TRBV5-1|-|-
CASAQDGYNEKLFF
TGCGCCAGCGCCCAGGACGGATACAATGAAAAACTGTTTTTT
>TRBJ2-7|TRBV28|few|TRBD2
CASSLGTSGLYEQYF
TGTGCCAGCAGTTTAGGGACTAGCGGGTTGTACGAGCAGTACTTC
>TRBJ2-7|TRBV6-7|few|-
CASRHTSGFSAYEQYF
TGTGCCAGCAGACACACGTCAGGGTTCTCGGCCTACGAGCAGTACTTC
>TRBJ2-3|TRBV9|-|-
CASSARTTDTQYF
TGTGCCAGCAGCGCGAGGACCACAGATACGCAGTATTTT